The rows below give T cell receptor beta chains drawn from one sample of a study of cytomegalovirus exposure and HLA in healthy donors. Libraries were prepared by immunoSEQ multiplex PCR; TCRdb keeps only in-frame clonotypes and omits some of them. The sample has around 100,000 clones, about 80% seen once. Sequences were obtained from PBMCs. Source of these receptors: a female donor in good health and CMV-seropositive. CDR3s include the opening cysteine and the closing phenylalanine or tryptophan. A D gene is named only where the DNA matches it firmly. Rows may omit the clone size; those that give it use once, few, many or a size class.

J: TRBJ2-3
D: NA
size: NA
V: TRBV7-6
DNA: TGTGCCAGCAGCTTAGAGACTAATTTGGCAGATACGCAGTATTTT
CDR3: CASSLETNLADTQYF

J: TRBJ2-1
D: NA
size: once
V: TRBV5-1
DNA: TGCGCCAGCAGCTTGGCTTCCGCCGGTAATGAGCAGTTCTTC
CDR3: CASSLASAGNEQFF

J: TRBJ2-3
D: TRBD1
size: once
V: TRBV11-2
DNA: TGTGCCAGCAGCTTAGCAGGGGGCGGGGTAGATACGCAGTATTTT
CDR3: CASSLAGGGVDTQYF

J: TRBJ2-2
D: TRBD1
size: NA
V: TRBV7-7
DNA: TGTGCCAGCAGTCTTACCGGGACAGGGGGCGGGAACACCGGGGAGCTGTTTTTT
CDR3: CASSLTGTGGGNTGELFF

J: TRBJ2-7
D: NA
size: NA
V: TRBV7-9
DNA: TGTGCCAGCAGCCCAGCGGGTCTGTCCCTCTACGAGCAGTACTTC
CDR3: CASSPAGLSLYEQYF

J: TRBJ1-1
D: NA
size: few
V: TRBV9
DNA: TGTGCCAGCAGCGTAGGGGGCCGGAACACTGAAGCTTTCTTT
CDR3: CASSVGGRNTEAFF

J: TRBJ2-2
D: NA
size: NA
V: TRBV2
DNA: TGTGCCAGCATCGGGGAGTCCGGGGAGCTGTTTTTT
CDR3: CASIGESGELFF

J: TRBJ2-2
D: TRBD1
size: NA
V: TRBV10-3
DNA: TGTGCCATCAGTGAGACAGGGGTTGGGAACACCGGGGAGCTGTTTTTT
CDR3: CAISETGVGNTGELFF

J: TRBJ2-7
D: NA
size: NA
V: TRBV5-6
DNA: TGTGCCAGCAGCTTGGGGGACAATGACCAGTACTTC
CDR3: CASSLGDNDQYF

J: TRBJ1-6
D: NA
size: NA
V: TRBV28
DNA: TGTGCCAGCAGTTTTGTGACAGCGGGTTCACCCCTCCACTTT
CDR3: CASSFVTAGSPLHF

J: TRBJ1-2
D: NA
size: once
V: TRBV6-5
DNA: TGTGCCAGCAGGAGGACAGAACCCTATGGCTACACCTTC
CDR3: CASRRTEPYGYTF

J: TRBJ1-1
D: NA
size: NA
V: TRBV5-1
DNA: TGCGCCAGCAGCACCCGGGGGAACACTGAAGCTTTCTTT
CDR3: CASSTRGNTEAFF

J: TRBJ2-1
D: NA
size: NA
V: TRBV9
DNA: TGTGCCAGCAGCGTACAAGGGGGAGAGCAGTTCTTC
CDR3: CASSVQGGEQFF

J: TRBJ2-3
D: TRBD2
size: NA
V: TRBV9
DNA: TGTGCCAGCAGCGTCAGCGGGGGGACTAGCACAGATACGCAGTATTTT
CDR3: CASSVSGGTSTDTQYF

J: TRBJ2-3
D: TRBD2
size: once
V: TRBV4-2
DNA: TGTGCCAGCAGCCAAGATAGAATAGCGGGAGGAGGAGCTTTCCGAAGCCATACAGATACGCAGTATTTT
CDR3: CASSQDRIAGGGAFRSHTDTQYF

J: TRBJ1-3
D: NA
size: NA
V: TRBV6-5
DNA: TGTGCCAGCAGTCTATCAGGGGTAACGGGAAACACCATATATTTT
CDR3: CASSLSGVTGNTIYF

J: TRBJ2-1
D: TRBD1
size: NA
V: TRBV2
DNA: TGTGCCAGCACCGAATCTACGACAGGGCACAATGAGCAGTTCTTC
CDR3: CASTESTTGHNEQFF

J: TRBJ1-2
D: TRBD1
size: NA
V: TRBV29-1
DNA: TGCAGCGCCTACAGGGGTGGAGGCTACACCTTC
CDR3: CSAYRGGGYTF

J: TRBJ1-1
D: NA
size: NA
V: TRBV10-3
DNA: TGTGCCATCAGTAGGGGGATTGAGGACACTGAAGCTTTCTTT
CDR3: CAISRGIEDTEAFF

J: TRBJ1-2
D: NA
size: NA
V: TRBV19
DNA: TGTGCCAGTAGTCCCCTAGCCCTCAGACACATCGCCTATAACTATGGCTACACCTTC
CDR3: CASSPLALRHIAYNYGYTF

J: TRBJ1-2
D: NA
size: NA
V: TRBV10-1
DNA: TGCGCCGGGGGGGGGTGGACTAACTATGGCTACACCTTC
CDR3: CAGGGWTNYGYTF

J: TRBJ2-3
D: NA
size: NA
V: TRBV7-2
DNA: TGTGCCAGCAGCCCTAGCACAGATACGCAGTATTTT
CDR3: CASSPSTDTQYF

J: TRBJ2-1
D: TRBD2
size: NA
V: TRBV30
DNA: TGTGCCTGGACTAGCGGGAGGGCTGTCTCTTATGAGCAGTTCTTC
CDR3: CAWTSGRAVSYEQFF

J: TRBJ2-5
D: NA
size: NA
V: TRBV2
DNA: TGTGCCAGCTCAGGGTTCCCAGAGACCCAGTACTTC
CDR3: CASSGFPETQYF

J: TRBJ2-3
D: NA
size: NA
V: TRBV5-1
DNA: TGCGCCAGCAGCCGCCCGGAGGAGTCACCCAGCACAGATACGCAGTATTTT
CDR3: CASSRPEESPSTDTQYF

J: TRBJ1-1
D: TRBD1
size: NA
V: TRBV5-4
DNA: TGTGCCAGCAGCGGGACAGGGAGGAAGGGCACTGAAGCTTTCTTT
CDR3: CASSGTGRKGTEAFF

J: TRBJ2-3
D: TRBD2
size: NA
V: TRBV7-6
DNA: TGTGCCAGCAGCTCTTCTAGCGGGGGGTTCTCCAGCACAGATACGCAGTATTTT
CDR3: CASSSSSGGFSSTDTQYF

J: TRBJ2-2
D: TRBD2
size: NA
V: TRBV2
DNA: TGTGCCAGCACGTACGGGGGGGCCGGCGGGGAGCTGTTTTTT
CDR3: CASTYGGAGGELFF

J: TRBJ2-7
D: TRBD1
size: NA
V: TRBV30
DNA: TGTGCCTGGAGTGTATCCCCCTCGGACAGGGGTAAGGGGACCTACGAGCAGTACTTC
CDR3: CAWSVSPSDRGKGTYEQYF

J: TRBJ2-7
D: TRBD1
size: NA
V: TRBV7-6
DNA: TGTGCCAGCAGCTTTGGGGACAGGGGGGCCTCCTACGAGCAGTACTTC
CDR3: CASSFGDRGASYEQYF

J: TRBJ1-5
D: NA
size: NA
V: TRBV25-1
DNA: TGTGCCAGCAGTGAATGGGGAGATAGCCAGCCCCAGCATTTT
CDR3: CASSEWGDSQPQHF

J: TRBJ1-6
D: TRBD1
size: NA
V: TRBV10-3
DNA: TGTGCCATCAGGCCGGGACAGGAGAATTCGGCCCTCCACTTT
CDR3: CAIRPGQENSALHF

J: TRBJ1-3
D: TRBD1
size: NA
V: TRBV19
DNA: TGTGCCACCGACCAGGGGGCTGGAAACACCATATATTTT
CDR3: CATDQGAGNTIYF

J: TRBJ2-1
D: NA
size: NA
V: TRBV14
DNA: TGTGCCCGCAGCCAAGGTGGCGGGGTAGCGTACAATGAGCAGTTCTTC
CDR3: CARSQGGGVAYNEQFF

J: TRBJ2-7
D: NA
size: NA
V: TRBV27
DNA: TGTGCCAGTCTTTACGAGCAGTACTTC
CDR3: CASLYEQYF

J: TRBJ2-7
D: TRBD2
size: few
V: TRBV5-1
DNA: TGCGCCAGCAGCTTGGCCAGGGGACTAGCGGGGGCCTCCTACGAGCAGTACTTC
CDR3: CASSLARGLAGASYEQYF

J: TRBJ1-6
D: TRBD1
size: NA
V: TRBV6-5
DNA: TGTGCCAGCAGGACGGACAGGGTACAGAATTCACCCCTCCACTTT
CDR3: CASRTDRVQNSPLHF

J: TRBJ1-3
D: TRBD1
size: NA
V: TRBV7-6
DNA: TGTGCCAGCAGCTTACCCCCGACAGGGCCTGGTGGAAACACCATATATTTT
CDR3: CASSLPPTGPGGNTIYF

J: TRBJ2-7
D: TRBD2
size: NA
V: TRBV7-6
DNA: TGTGCCAGCAGCTCCTCCAAAGGACTAGCGAGGAGGGAATACGAGCAGTACTTC
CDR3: CASSSSKGLARREYEQYF

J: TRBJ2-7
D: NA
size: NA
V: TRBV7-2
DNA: TGTGCCAGCAGCCCTCAGGGATGGGAGCAGTACTTC
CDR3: CASSPQGWEQYF

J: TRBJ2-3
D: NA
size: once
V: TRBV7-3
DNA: TGTGCCAGCAGCTTAAACCCAGGGACAGATACGCAGTATTTT
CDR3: CASSLNPGTDTQYF

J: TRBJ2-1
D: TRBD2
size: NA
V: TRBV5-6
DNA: TGTGCCAGCAGCTTGGTTAGCGGGGGGCACCCCTCCTACAATGAGCAGTTCTTC
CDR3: CASSLVSGGHPSYNEQFF

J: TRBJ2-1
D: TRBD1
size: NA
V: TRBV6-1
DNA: TGTGCCAGCAGTGAGGGGACAGGGGGAAATGAGCAGTTCTTC
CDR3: CASSEGTGGNEQFF

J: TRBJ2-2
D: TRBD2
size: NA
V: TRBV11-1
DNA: TGTGCCAGCAGCCGGGGGGGGCTCCTAACCGGGGAGCTGTTTTTT
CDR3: CASSRGGLLTGELFF

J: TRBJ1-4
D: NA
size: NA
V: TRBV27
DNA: TGTGCCAGCAGTTTAAATCGTCAGGGGCTCGAAAAACTGTTTTTT
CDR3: CASSLNRQGLEKLFF

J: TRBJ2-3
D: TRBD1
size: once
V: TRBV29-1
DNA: TGCAGCGTTGAGGGCAGGGGGAGCACAGATACGCAGTATTTT
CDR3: CSVEGRGSTDTQYF

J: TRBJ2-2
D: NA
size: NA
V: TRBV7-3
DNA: TGTGCCAGCAGCTCTTTTTCCACCGGGGAGCTGTTTTTT
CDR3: CASSSFSTGELFF

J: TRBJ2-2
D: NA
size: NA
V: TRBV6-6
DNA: TGTGCCAGCAGTTACTCGACAGTGAACACCGGGGAGCTGTTTTTT
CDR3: CASSYSTVNTGELFF

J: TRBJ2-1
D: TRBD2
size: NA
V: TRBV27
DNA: TGTGCCAGCAGTTTCCAGCGGGAGGAGGTTGAGCAGTTCTTC
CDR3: CASSFQREEVEQFF

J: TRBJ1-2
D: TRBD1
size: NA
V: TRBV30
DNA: TGTGCCTGGACAGGGGGAAACTATGGCTACACCTTC
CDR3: CAWTGGNYGYTF